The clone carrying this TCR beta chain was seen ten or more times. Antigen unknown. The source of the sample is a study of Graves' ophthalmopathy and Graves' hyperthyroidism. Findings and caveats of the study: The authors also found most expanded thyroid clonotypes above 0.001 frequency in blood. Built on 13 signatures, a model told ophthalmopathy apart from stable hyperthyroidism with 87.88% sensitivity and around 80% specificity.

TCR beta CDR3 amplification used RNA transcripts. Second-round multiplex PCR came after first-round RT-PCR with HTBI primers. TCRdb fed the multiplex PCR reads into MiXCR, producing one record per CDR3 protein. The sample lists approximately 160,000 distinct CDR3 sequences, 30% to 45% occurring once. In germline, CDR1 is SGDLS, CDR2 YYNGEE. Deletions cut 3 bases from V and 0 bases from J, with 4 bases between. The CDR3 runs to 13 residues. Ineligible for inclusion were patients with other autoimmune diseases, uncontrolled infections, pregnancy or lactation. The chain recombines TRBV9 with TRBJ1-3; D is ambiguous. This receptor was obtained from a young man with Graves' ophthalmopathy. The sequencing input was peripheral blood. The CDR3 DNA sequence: TGTGCCAGCAGCGAGTCCTCTGGAAACACCATATATTTT. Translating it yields CASSESSGNTIYF.